The 12 T cell receptor beta chains reported below all come from one sample, sequenced in a study of T-cell reconstitution after alpha-beta-depleted transplantation in children. Preparing the TCRbeta library involved the use of unique molecular identifiers. TCRdb passed the PCR reads through MiXCR, listing each CDR3 protein once. The table has tens of thousands of distinct CDR3 sequences, 15% to 20% seen once; the top ten hold approximately 55%. Sequencing was performed on PBMCs, mostly from graft donor cells, taken 360 days after TCRalphabeta/CD19-depleted stem cell transplant. The source of these receptors is a male patient between 2 and 10 years old who had a stem cell transplant for acute lymphoblastic leukemia, so the T cells may come from the graft donor.

This clonotype is a singleton in its sample. The chain uses TRBV5-5 and TRBJ2-3; TRBD1 agrees at 9 bases. Germline V gene sequence: CDR1 SGHKS, CDR2 YYEKEE (reference sequence). CDR3 length equals 17 residues. Unmatched junction bases numbered 10, after V lost 5 bases and J lost 0 bases. For the CDR3, the DNA is TGTGCCAGCAGAGTGGACAGGGGAGTCCGGAGCACAGATACGCAGTATTTT. Translating gives CASRVDRGVRSTDTQYF.

V and J are TRBV5-1 and TRBJ2-3; D call uncertain. Germline assignment: CDR1 SGHRS and CDR2 YFSETQ. The CDR3 runs to 13 residues. V was trimmed by 0 bases and J by 4 bases, leaving 6 bases between them. CDR3 loop: CASSLGGADTQYF. CDR3 DNA sequence: TGCGCCAGCAGCTTGGGGGGTGCAGATACGCAGTATTTT.

CDR3 DNA: TGCAGTGCTCCAACTAGGGGGGCAGATACGCAGTATTTT. Its protein is CSAPTRGADTQYF. V usage is TRBV20-1 and J usage is TRBJ2-3; D assignment may be TRBD1 or TRBD2 (6 bases each). The germline gives CDR1 DFQATT, CDR2 SNEGSKA (reference sequence). V lost 5 bases and J lost 4, with 13 bases in between. The CDR3 sequence is 13 residues long.

In the case of this clonotype: The germline gene is not matched at one end of the junction; a read error may be the cause. This chain connects TRBV12-3 or TRBV12-4 to TRBJ2-7, with 8 bases lining up with TRBD2. The CDR3 has 14 residues. DNA of the CDR3: TGTGCCAGCAGTTTCGGACTAGCCACAGCCGGCATGGAGTTC. It codes for CASSFGLATAGMEF.

CDR3 in DNA: TGCGCCAGCAGCTTGGAAATCGGCAGGGTATATTACGAGCAGTACTTC. Its protein is CASSLEIGRVYYEQYF. The chain joins TRBV5-1 to TRBJ2-7; a possible D gene is TRBD1 (5 bases). The CDR3 is 16 residues long. The V end lost 0 bases, the J end lost 4 bases, and 17 bases lay between the germline ends. CDR1 and CDR2 from the germline V gene are SGHRS and YFSETQ.

This clonotype was recorded a few times. The V and J genes are TRBV7-9 and TRBJ2-3; D gene ambiguous. Between the trimmed V and J ends, which lost 3 bases and 2 bases, there was a span of 12 bases. Germline V gene sequence: CDR1 SEHNR, CDR2 FQNEAQ (reference sequence). The CDR3 covers 15 residues. The CDR3 coding sequence is TGTGCCAGCAGCTTCCTACGGACCGTCACAGATACGCAGTATTTT. It codes for CASSFLRTVTDTQYF.

This clonotype has a handful of counts. The V and J genes are TRBV27 and TRBJ2-6, with no clear D. Trimming cost V 8 bases and J 3 bases, with 17 bases left between them. The CDR3 length is 16 residues. The germline V gene encodes CDR1 MNHEY and CDR2 SMNVEV (reference sequence). CDR3 loop: CASPYGEVYGANVLTF. CDR3 DNA: TGTGCCAGCCCGTATGGGGAAGTGTATGGGGCCAACGTCCTGACTTTC. The variable domain in full, completed from reference TRBV27 and TRBJ2-6, reads EAQVTQNPRYLITVTGKKLTVTCSQNMNHEYMSWYRQDPGLGLRQIYYSMNVEVTDKGDVPEGYKVSRKEKRNFPLILESPSPNQTSLYFCASPYGEVYGANVLTFGAGSRLTVL.

The sample holds many counts of this clonotype. J is TRBJ2-7 and V is TRBV12-3 or TRBV12-4; D unresolved. V lost 4 bases and J lost 2, with 6 bases in between. This CDR3 is 12 amino acids long. CDR3 region: CASSYGTYEQYF. DNA of the CDR3: TGTGCCAGCAGTTACGGTACCTACGAGCAGTACTTC.

V usage is TRBV6-1 and J usage is TRBJ2-3; D remains ambiguous. Germline CDR1 MNHNS, CDR2 SASEGT. There are 14 residues in the CDR3. The germline V and J ends were trimmed by 5 bases and 2 bases, with 11 bases remaining between them. The CDR3 DNA reads TGTGCCAGCAGTCAAACCGCAGCCACAGATACGCAGTATTTT. This sequence encodes CASSQTAATDTQYF.

The J gene is TRBJ2-7, the V gene TRBV6-1; D is unresolved. Trimming removed 5 bases at V and 2 bases at J, with 10 bases between. The CDR3 spans 13 residues. Germline lookup yields CDR1 MNHNS and CDR2 SASEGT. The CDR3 DNA sequence: TGTGCCAGCAGTCTTACCGACCCCTACGAGCAGTACTTC. Protein product: CASSLTDPYEQYF.

V usage is TRBV10-3 and J usage is TRBJ2-7; D is undetermined. V dropped 0 bases and J dropped 2 bases, with 8 bases sitting between them. CDR1 and CDR2 (germline): ENHRY, SYGVKD. The CDR3 runs 14 residues. CDR3 residues: CAISESTVTYEQYF. The CDR3, as DNA: TGTGCCATCAGTGAGTCAACAGTGACCTACGAGCAGTACTTC.

This clonotype occurred a few times. The V and J genes are TRBV6-1 and TRBJ2-3, with TRBD2 matching over 12 bases. V gave up 6 bases and J gave up 1 base; unmatched junction bases: 11. The CDR3 covers 18 residues. CDR1 and CDR2 (germline): MNHNS, SASEGT. The CDR3 region is CASSLLAGGVGGTDTQYF. The CDR3 region has the DNA TGTGCCAGCAGCCTCCTAGCGGGAGGGGTGGGAGGCACAGATACGCAGTATTTT.